This entry features one T cell receptor (beta chain) sequence. Its antigen remains unidentified. V shed 3 bases and J shed 1 base, with 15 bases lying between them. CDR3 length: 15 residues. Germline V gives CDR1 DFQATT, CDR2 SNEGSKA (reference sequence). The source of the sample is a study of regulatory T cells in long-lasting Graves disease. Study-wide results and limits: Repertoires from persistent disease leaned toward TRBV28, TRBJ1-2 and TRBJ2-5.

Arm-PCR of CDR3 regions and iRepertoire HTBI primers were the basis on which TCR beta libraries were built. TCRdb independently ran MiXCR on the multiplex PCR reads; one entry per CDR3 protein. The sample includes 700,000 or so distinct CDR3 sequences, 25% to 35% seen only once; the top ten take around 42%. Time point here: persistent/refractory GD, antithyroid drugs over 5 years with positive TRAb. The TCR library was made from RNA that had been extracted from PBMCs in TRIzol. This receptor was taken from a female donor with Graves disease. The specimen comprised peripheral blood mononuclear cells (PBMCs), sampled when the disease was refractory, from a patient treated with antithyroid drugs. The rearrangement joins TRBV20-1 to TRBJ1-1; weak D call: TRBD1 (6 bases). The CDR3, as DNA: TGCAGTGCTAGTGGGGGCAGAGAGGGGAACACTGAAGCTTTCTTT. It specifies CSASGGREGNTEAFF.